This T cell receptor (beta chain) was obtained from a study of blood T cell repertoires in COVID-19. As handled by the study authors: Researchers report that nucleated cell counts were estimated from reference gene primer amplification. Using immunoSEQ multiplex PCR, the repertoire was profiled, and TCRdb retains in-frame clones only, with some absent. That table furnishes V, J and clone size, whereas the DNA furnished D and trimming. The repertoire includes approximately 150,000 clones, about 87% of them detected once, and more than 0.8% sits in the top ten. Germline V gene data show CDR1 as WNHNN and CDR2 as SYGVQD (reference sequence). V lost 10 bases and J 3 bases, leaving 10 bases between the germline ends. CDR3 length: 12 amino acids.

J is TRBJ2-1 and V is TRBV10-1, with D possibly TRBD1 on 6 matching bases. This sequence originates from a woman aged 45 to 65 with acute or convalescent COVID-19. Sequencing was carried out using peripheral blood. The CDR3 reads CATGQLYNEQFF. CDR3 nucleotides: TGCGCCACTGGACAGCTCTACAATGAGCAGTTCTTC.